Listed below are T cell receptor beta chains from one sample, sequenced in a study of blood T cell repertoires in COVID-19. Assay: immunoSEQ multiplex PCR; the TCRdb copy retains only in-frame clones and omits some. The table has about 170,000 clones, approximately 80% seen once; the top ten hold about 20%. The sample taken for sequencing was peripheral blood. The receptors shown here come from a woman at least 80 years old with acute or convalescent COVID-19. Each CDR3 is given with its conserved first and last residue. D genes are given only for firm matches. Size values are once, few and many counts, or a class for expanded clones, and some rows have none.

V	J	size	D	CDR3	DNA
TRBV5-6	TRBJ1-2	once	NA	CASSFQPGQGFSF	TGTGCCAGCAGCTTTCAACCAGGACAAGGTTTCAGCTTC
TRBV7-9	TRBJ1-1	NA	NA	CASSLGRYSATEAFF	TGTGCCAGCAGCTTGGGCAGGTACTCTGCCACTGAAGCTTTCTTT
TRBV7-6	TRBJ2-1	NA	TRBD2	CASSLVAGAFNEQFF	TGTGCCAGCAGCTTAGTAGCGGGCGCTTTTAATGAGCAGTTCTTC
TRBV9	TRBJ1-1	NA	TRBD1	CASSPNAGTEAFF	TGTGCCAGCAGCCCAAACGCCGGGACAGAGGCTTTCTTT
TRBV7-9	TRBJ1-2	NA	TRBD1	CASSLRGATGGGGYTF	TGTGCCAGCAGCTTAAGGGGAGCGACAGGGGGCGGTGGCTACACCTTC
TRBV29-1	TRBJ1-2	NA	TRBD1	CSVTQGGDGYTF	TGCAGCGTTACCCAAGGGGGCGATGGCTACACCTTC
TRBV11-2	TRBJ1-1	NA	NA	CASSSTGVEAFF	TGTGCCAGCAGCTCGACAGGAGTTGAAGCTTTCTTT
TRBV30	TRBJ2-1	once	TRBD2	CAWSVGLAGGLNEQFF	TGTGCCTGGAGTGTTGGGCTAGCGGGAGGATTAAATGAGCAGTTCTTC
TRBV3-1/TRBV3-2	TRBJ2-1	NA	NA	CASSQVPGFSFNNEQFF	TGTGCCAGCAGCCAAGTTCCAGGGTTTTCCTTCAACAATGAGCAGTTCTTC
TRBV5-1	TRBJ2-3	once	NA	CASRPQGWSTDTQYF	TGCGCCAGCAGACCCCAGGGTTGGTCCACAGATACGCAGTATTTT
TRBV18	TRBJ2-2	NA	NA	CASSELSNTGELFF	TGTGCCAGCTCAGAACTCTCGAACACCGGGGAGCTGTTTTTT
TRBV18	TRBJ2-5	NA	TRBD1	CASSPPGQETQYF	TGTGCCAGCTCACCGCCGGGACAGGAGACCCAGTACTTC
TRBV11-3	TRBJ2-2	NA	TRBD1	CASSPGQGGNTGELFF	TGTGCCAGCAGCCCCGGACAGGGAGGTAACACCGGGGAGCTGTTTTTT
TRBV7-2	TRBJ2-2	NA	NA	CASSKTGSRPGELFF	TGTGCCAGCAGCAAAACGGGTTCCCGCCCCGGGGAGCTGTTTTTT
TRBV3-1/TRBV3-2	TRBJ1-4	NA	TRBD1	CASSQEPRTGLNEKLFF	TGTGCCAGCAGCCAAGAGCCCCGGACAGGGCTTAATGAAAAACTGTTTTTT
TRBV11-3	TRBJ2-7	NA	TRBD2	CASSPGLAGAEQYF	TGTGCCAGCAGCCCGGGGCTAGCGGGAGCCGAGCAGTACTTC
TRBV30	TRBJ1-2	NA	TRBD1	CASRDRDYGYTF	TGTGCCTCAAGGGACAGGGACTATGGCTACACCTTC
TRBV15	TRBJ2-5	few	NA	CATSREAGGQETQYF	TGTGCCACCAGCAGAGAGGCGGGCGGGCAAGAGACCCAGTACTTC
TRBV10-1	TRBJ2-5	NA	TRBD2	CASTEGLAGTETQYF	TGCGCCAGCACCGAAGGGCTAGCGGGGACGGAGACCCAGTACTTC
TRBV28	TRBJ1-5	NA	TRBD1	CASSSLDRGRGQPQHF	TGTGCCAGCAGTTCATTAGACAGGGGACGAGGGCAGCCCCAGCATTTT
TRBV6-5	TRBJ1-2	NA	TRBD1	CASSSTGAKRDGYTF	TGTGCCAGCTCTTCGACAGGGGCTAAAAGGGATGGCTACACCTTC
TRBV5-1	TRBJ2-1	NA	NA	CASSLEIGGFEQFF	TGCGCCAGCAGCTTGGAGATCGGGGGTTTTGAGCAGTTCTTC
TRBV2	TRBJ2-5	NA	TRBD1	CASSRDRDRQETQYF	TGTGCCAGCAGTAGGGACAGAGACCGACAAGAGACCCAGTACTTC
TRBV24-1	TRBJ2-5	NA	TRBD2	CATSDAGGPGTQYF	TGTGCCACCAGTGATGCGGGGGGGCCTGGGACCCAGTACTTC
TRBV6-5	TRBJ1-1	NA	TRBD1	CASRPGQGFSEAFF	TGTGCCAGCAGGCCGGGACAGGGATTTTCTGAAGCTTTCTTT